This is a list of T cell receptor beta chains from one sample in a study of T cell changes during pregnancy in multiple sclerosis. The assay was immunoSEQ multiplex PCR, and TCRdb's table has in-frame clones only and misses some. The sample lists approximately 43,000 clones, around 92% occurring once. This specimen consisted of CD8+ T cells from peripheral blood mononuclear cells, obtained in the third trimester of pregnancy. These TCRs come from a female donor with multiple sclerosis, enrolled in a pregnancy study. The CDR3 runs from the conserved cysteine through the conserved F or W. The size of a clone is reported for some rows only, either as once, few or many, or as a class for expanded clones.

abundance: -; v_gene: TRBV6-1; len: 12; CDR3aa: CASQGNTGELFF
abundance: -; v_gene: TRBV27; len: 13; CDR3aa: CASSLGPEDEQYF
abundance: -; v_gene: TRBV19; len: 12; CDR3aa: CASSMGQMELFF
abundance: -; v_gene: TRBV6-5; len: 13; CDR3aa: CASTPGQPYEQYF
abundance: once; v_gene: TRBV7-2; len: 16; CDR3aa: CASSLGRDSEKETQYF
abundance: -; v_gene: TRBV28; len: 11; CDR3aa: CASRLGGEQYF
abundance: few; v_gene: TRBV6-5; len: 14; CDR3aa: CASAGLARSGELFF
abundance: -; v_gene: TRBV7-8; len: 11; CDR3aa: CASSLGGGAFF
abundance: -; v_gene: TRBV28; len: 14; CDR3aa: CASSHRDTSYEQYF
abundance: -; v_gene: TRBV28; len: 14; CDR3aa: CASSPGLAYNEQFF
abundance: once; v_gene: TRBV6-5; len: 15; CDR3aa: CASSYSRPGGETQYF
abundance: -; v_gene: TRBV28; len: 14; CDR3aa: CASSLTGPYTEAFF
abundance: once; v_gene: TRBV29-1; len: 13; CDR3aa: CSVEVLGDYGYTF
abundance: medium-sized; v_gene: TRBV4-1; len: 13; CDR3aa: CASSRGAAYGYTF
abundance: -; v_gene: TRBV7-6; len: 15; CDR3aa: CASSSSGGTYNEQFF
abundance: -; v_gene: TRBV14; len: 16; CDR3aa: CASSQPTKAGVVTQYF